Sequencing of this T cell receptor beta chain was carried out in a study of cytomegalovirus exposure and HLA in healthy donors (dated by TCRdb to about 2017). With respect to the entire study: An earlier analysis of a few hundred of the donors reported 276 Gb of sequence data and some 110 million unique TCR beta sequences obtained from some 200 million T cells. An early release that covered several hundred HLA-typed donors contained around 300 gigabases of sequencing data and tens of millions of unique TCR sequences. HLA typing included class I and class II loci at four-digit resolution. Across approximately 400 genotyped donors of the cohort, an average of about 240,000 unique TCR beta nucleotide sequences per donor were sequenced, and about a sixth of those sequences were non-productive. In a later analysis, previously published TCR beta repertoires from 666 donors were re-analyzed and high-resolution HLA genotyping was added so that TCR occurrence patterns could be studied. The number of donors typed differed by locus, with about 629-640 for A, B, C, DRB1 and DQB1, roughly 520 for DQA1, 606 for DPA1, and around 430 for DPB1. Several DR-DQ haplotypes were handled as single units for association and clustering because linkage in the cohort was strong. A later genetic analysis used genome-wide SNP genotypes for about 65% of the 666 donors, treating that subset as a discovery cohort. Every repertoire in the discovery cohort had been generated on one and the same sequencing platform. The aim of the study was to test whether cataloging public T cell receptors could identify signatures of past pathogen exposure. Using immunosequencing, the study profiled T cell repertoires from some 670 subjects and related those repertoires to cytomegalovirus serostatus. Of the 300 to 400 genotyped donors, approximately 83% fell in the genetic ancestry cluster associated with self-reported Caucasian donors. Donor age, sex, ethnicity and CMV serostatus were compiled alongside the repertoire data. An earlier analysis of 587 of the donors applied high-throughput TCR beta sequencing to assess whether each TCR beta V gene segment acted as functional or pseudogenic. Rather than drawing on any new phenotypic data, the later analysis identified candidate immune exposures from TCR beta sequences and the way those sequences occurred across donors. In addition to the first cohort of 666 subjects, a separate validation cohort of 100 to 150 different subjects was used. The study combined high-throughput TCR immunosequencing, statistical association of individual TCRs with disease status, and machine learning to predict cytomegalovirus infection status.

The cohort comprised several hundred healthy bone marrow donors. All cohort members were sampled while nominally healthy, although unrecorded immune exposures were likely present. The donor was CMV seronegative and was included in the group of about 350 seronegative cohort members. A peripheral blood sample was collected from each donor, and TCR beta sequencing was performed on peripheral blood mononuclear cells. Genomic DNA extraction from the blood cell samples was performed with the Qiagen DNeasy Blood Extraction Kit. The research as a whole found: When HLA alleles, especially DR and DQ, strongly co-occurred, attributing TCR associations to individual alleles was difficult. A further reported finding was that TCR beta sequences accurately predicted the HLA-A and HLA-B alleles for most subjects in the first cohort. In a later genetic analysis, a missense DCLRE1C variant was associated with V-gene and J-gene trimming of TCR beta chains, and the association was replicated in an independent cohort. Linkage disequilibrium might explain the correlated functional status among segregating V segments, but an unknown experimental factor could not be excluded. A later analysis associated 15,000 to 20,000 TCR beta sequences with specific HLA alleles at a false discovery rate of 0.05. Some IMGT-functional V segments, including TRBV6-2 and TRBV6-3, could not be distinguished by the 87-base-pair reads and were therefore excluded. In vitro tests confirmed that a few of the cytomegalovirus-associated TCR beta chains recognize cytomegalovirus antigens. The study listed 150 to 200 TCR beta chains as associated with cytomegalovirus. Presence/absence analyses assumed roughly uniform sequencing depth across donors, an assumption that may not hold. A later analysis reported that several top co-occurrence clusters appeared linked to parvovirus B19, influenza, CMV and Epstein-Barr virus. In a later analysis, the rate of TCR association differed among HLA loci, with DRB1 alleles having the most associated TCRs and HLA-C alleles having the fewest. According to a later analysis, most CMV-associated TCR beta chains appeared to be HLA-restricted, and the HLA associations seemed to be driven largely by CMV exposure. It was suggested by the authors that the approach could potentially be generalized to other disease states and immunological phenotypes. Only TCR beta chains were sequenced in this cohort, and the absence of alpha or paired-chain data limited detectable features. Immune exposure information for the cohort was limited to CMV serostatus. A cluster of highly shared sequence variants was judged likely to represent a technical artifact of the sequencing pipeline. Broadly in line with IMGT annotations, most TCR beta V segments showed up in productive rearrangements about 87% or about 30% of the time in an earlier analysis of around 550 of the donors. Because counts were too low, 15 or so rarely observed V segments, including chromosome 9 orphons, were excluded from the earlier analysis of several hundred of the donors. Most TCR sequences were seen in very few donors, while some public TCRs were found in many individuals. The classifier was reported to diagnose cytomegalovirus status with high specificity and sensitivity in both the original cohort and the validation cohort. Compared with the 666-donor mean, donors in an Asian-associated ancestry cluster had fewer N-insertions in productive TCRs, according to a later genetic analysis. Because HLA typing was unavailable for some donors at each locus, only the typed subset was used in association tests. In a later analysis, HLA-associated TCR beta chains were found to be more clonally expanded and to have lower generation probabilities than equally common non-associated chains.

This clone was detected only a few times. What antigen it recognizes has not been identified. Nothing much larger sits one base from this clone, and base qualities are not available. The library relied on the immunoSEQ multiplex PCR assay. The multiplex PCR relied on a mix of 60 forward primers for TCR Vbeta segments and 13 reverse primers for TCR Jbeta segments. The CDR3 region of rearranged TCR beta genes was amplified from genomic DNA by a multiplex PCR assay. The Illumina HiSeq System was used to sequence the amplified TCR beta libraries as 87-base-pair reads. The authors' analysis ran thus. Across the 600 to 700 repertoires, a later analysis counted approximately 75 million unique TCR beta chains, roughly 11 million of which were shared by at least two donors. Raw reads were error-corrected and collapsed into unique sequences with a nearest-neighbor algorithm that merged closely related sequences to remove PCR and sequencing errors. V, D and J gene segments were assigned by aligning CDR3 sequences to IMGT reference sequences. For a sequence to be retained, a match of at least six nucleotides was required to both a V gene segment and a J gene segment. Rearrangements were called productive when the CDR3 lacked stop codons and stayed in frame with V and J; all others were non-productive. Following IMGT convention, CDR3 was defined as the stretch from the second conserved V-encoded cysteine to the conserved J-encoded phenylalanine. The earlier analysis of 587 of the donors excluded any sequence lacking an unambiguous match to a single V gene segment. In an earlier analysis of about 590 of the donors, a V segment was called functional when productive rearrangements were above 56.7%, and segregating when the standard deviation between donors exceeded 5%. To diagnose cytomegalovirus status from the catalog of TCR beta chain sequences, a statistical classification framework was built. V and J gene assignment, in a later analysis, came from comparing TCR nucleotide sequences with IMGT/GENE-DB human TR gene sequences. In a later analysis, CDR3 sequences and most-parsimonious VDJ recombination scenarios were assigned using the TCRdist pipeline. A later analysis defined each TCR beta chain by its CDR3 amino acid sequence plus V-gene family, and excluded reads lacking a unique V-gene family. As a way to deal with suspected cross-contamination and a sequencing artifact, a later analysis dropped 592 nucleotide sequences that were highly shared and had low generation probability. In a later analysis, a clonal expansion index for each public chain was calculated from normalized within-repertoire ranks of inferred template counts. A later analysis computed generation probabilities with a VDJ recombination model fitted to out-of-frame rearrangements, and checked the results against IGoR. In a later analysis, hypergeometric tests were used to score TCR-TCR, TCR-HLA and TCR-CMV co-occurrence, with a repertoire-size bias correction applied to TCR pairs. False discovery rates were estimated in a later analysis by permuting HLA or CMV assignments 20 times. A later analysis grouped co-occurring TCRs with DBSCAN, adding TCRdist sequence similarity when clustering within HLA-allele-positive subsets. For co-occurrence clustering, repertoires with fewer than 30,000 or more than 120,000 public chains were excluded, along with roughly five repertoires with anomalous nucleotide sharing. Sourced from immuneACCESS, this table was stored by TCRdb with only in-frame sequences that have V and J called. A share of the clones is absent; for the studies checked, an unresolved V gene accounts for under half, and the remainder has no known explanation. V and J calls and clone size are copied from that table; D and trimming were computed from the DNA. In all, the sample holds fewer than 250,000 clones, and less than 85% of those were seen once. The ten top clones hold 0.22% of the sample.

There are 14 amino acids in the CDR3, from cysteine to phenylalanine inclusive. Of the read, only the CDR3 DNA is kept; its 42 bases are in frame from base 1. V has 0 bases trimmed and J has 10 bases trimmed; junction bases matching no gene number 5. CDR1 SGHDT and CDR2 YYEEEE were looked up in the germline V gene. This clonotype was obtained from a girl under 10 years old in good health and CMV-seronegative. The rearranged chain carries TRBV5-6 and TRBJ2-1; TRBD2 matches 9 bases in the middle. Sequenced material: PBMCs. The CDR3 protein is CASSLVVRGGEQFF. The DNA reads as follows: TGTGCCAGCAGCTTGGTGGTGCGGGGGGGAGAGCAGTTCTTC.